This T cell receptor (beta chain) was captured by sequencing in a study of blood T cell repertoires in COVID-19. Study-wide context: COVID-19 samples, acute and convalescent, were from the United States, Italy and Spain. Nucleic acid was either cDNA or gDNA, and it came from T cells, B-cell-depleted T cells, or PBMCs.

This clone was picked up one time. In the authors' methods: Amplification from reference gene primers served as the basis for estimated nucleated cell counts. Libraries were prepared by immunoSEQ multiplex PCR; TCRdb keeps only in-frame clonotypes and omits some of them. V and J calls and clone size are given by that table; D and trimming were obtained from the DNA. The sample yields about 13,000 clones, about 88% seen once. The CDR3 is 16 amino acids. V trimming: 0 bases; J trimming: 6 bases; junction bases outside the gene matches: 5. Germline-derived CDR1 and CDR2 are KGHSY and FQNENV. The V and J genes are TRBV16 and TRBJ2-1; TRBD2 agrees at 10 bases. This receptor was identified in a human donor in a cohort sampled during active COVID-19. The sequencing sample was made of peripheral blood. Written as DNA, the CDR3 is TGTGCCAGCAGCCAATCCGAGCGGGGGGGGTCCAATGAGCAGTTCTTC. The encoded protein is CASSQSERGGSNEQFF.